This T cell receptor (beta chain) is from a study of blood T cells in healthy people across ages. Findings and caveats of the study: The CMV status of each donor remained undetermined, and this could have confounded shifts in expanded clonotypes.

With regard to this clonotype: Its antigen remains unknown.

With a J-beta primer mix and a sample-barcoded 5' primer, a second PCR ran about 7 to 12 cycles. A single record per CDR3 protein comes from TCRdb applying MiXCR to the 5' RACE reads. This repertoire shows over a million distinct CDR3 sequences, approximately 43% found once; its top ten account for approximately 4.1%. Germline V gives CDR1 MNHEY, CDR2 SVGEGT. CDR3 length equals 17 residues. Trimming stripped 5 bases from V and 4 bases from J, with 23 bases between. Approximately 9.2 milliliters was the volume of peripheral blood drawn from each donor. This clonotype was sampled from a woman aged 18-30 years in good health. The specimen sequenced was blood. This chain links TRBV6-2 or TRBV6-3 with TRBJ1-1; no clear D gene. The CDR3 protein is CASSNRHRHRGSTEAFF. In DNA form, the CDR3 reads TGTGCCAGCAGTAATCGACACCGGCACCGAGGGTCCACTGAAGCTTTCTTT.